This T cell receptor beta chain was sequenced during a study of T cells in Graves' hyperthyroidism and ophthalmopathy. The study based diagnoses on clinical symptoms, serum thyroxine and TRAb, thyroid ultrasound and orbital computed tomography. This clonotype showed up many times. As yet, its antigen is unknown. What was amplified from RNA transcripts were TCR beta CDR3 regions. The primer set for the first-round RT-PCR of the TCR CDR3 was HTBI. Each CDR3 protein is one row after TCRdb ran MiXCR on the multiplex PCR reads. The sample holds over 250,000 distinct CDR3 sequences, roughly an eighth seen once. Trimming left V 2 bases short and J 1 base short, with 3 bases between. This CDR3 is 11 amino acids long. Germline CDR1 and CDR2: DFQATT and SNEGSKA (reference sequence). Study-wide points: Before onset, ophthalmopathy was predicted by the model a median approximately 6.7 months earlier.

The V gene is TRBV20-1, the J gene TRBJ2-7; no clear D. The receptor comes from a woman in her forties with Graves' ophthalmopathy. The sample comprised blood. The CDR3 protein is CSARRSYEQYF. CDR3 DNA sequence: TGCAGTGCTAGACGGTCCTACGAGCAGTACTTC.